The rows below give T cell receptor beta chains drawn from one sample of a study of blood T cell repertoires in COVID-19. Assay used: immunoSEQ multiplex PCR; TCRdb lists only in-frame clones, some missing. The sample includes tens of thousands of clones, around 79% of them seen just once. Source material: peripheral blood. The receptor set was obtained from a man at least 80 years old with active or convalescent COVID-19. The CDR3 runs from the conserved cysteine through the conserved F or W. A D gene is named only where the DNA matches it firmly. Clone size, where shown, is once, few, many, or a class for clones that have expanded.

J gene: TRBJ2-3; clone size: few; D gene: .; V gene: TRBV18; CDR3 protein: CASSPLLSSTDTQYF; CDR3 DNA: TGTGCCAGCTCACCACTCTTATCTAGCACAGATACGCAGTATTTT
J gene: TRBJ2-5; clone size: .; D gene: .; V gene: TRBV5-6; CDR3 protein: CASSLGGQGGWETQYF; CDR3 DNA: TGTGCCAGCAGCTTGGGTGGTCAGGGAGGATGGGAGACCCAGTACTTC
J gene: TRBJ2-1; clone size: .; D gene: .; V gene: TRBV27; CDR3 protein: CASSFGQANEQFF; CDR3 DNA: TGTGCCAGCAGTTTTGGGCAGGCCAATGAGCAGTTCTTC
J gene: TRBJ2-7; clone size: .; D gene: .; V gene: TRBV18; CDR3 protein: CASSPGTRSSYEQYF; CDR3 DNA: TGTGCCAGCTCACCCGGGACAAGGAGCTCCTACGAGCAGTACTTC
J gene: TRBJ1-2; clone size: .; D gene: TRBD1; V gene: TRBV7-9; CDR3 protein: CASSLAGQGAWGYTF; CDR3 DNA: TGTGCCAGCAGCTTGGCAGGACAGGGGGCGTGGGGCTACACCTTC
J gene: TRBJ1-2; clone size: .; D gene: .; V gene: TRBV12-3/TRBV12-4; CDR3 protein: CASSFVQGGGYTF; CDR3 DNA: TGTGCCAGCAGTTTTGTCCAGGGAGGTGGCTACACCTTC
J gene: TRBJ2-1; clone size: .; D gene: .; V gene: TRBV5-1; CDR3 protein: CASSLAWTGGVNEQFF; CDR3 DNA: TGCGCCAGCAGCTTGGCCTGGACAGGAGGGGTCAATGAGCAGTTCTTC
J gene: TRBJ2-7; clone size: few; D gene: TRBD2; V gene: TRBV4-2; CDR3 protein: CASSRAGESYEQYF; CDR3 DNA: TGTGCCAGCAGCCGAGCGGGAGAGTCCTACGAGCAGTACTTC
J gene: TRBJ2-6; clone size: .; D gene: .; V gene: TRBV29-1; CDR3 protein: CSASSGANVLTF; CDR3 DNA: TGCAGCGCCTCCTCGGGGGCCAACGTCCTGACTTTC
J gene: TRBJ2-7; clone size: .; D gene: .; V gene: TRBV7-2; CDR3 protein: CASSLVAGQGMYEQYF; CDR3 DNA: TGTGCCAGCAGCTTAGTAGCTGGGCAGGGGATGTACGAGCAGTACTTC
J gene: TRBJ1-4; clone size: .; D gene: TRBD1; V gene: TRBV3-1/TRBV3-2; CDR3 protein: CASGGQGAEKLFF; CDR3 DNA: TGTGCCAGCGGGGGACAGGGGGCTGAAAAACTGTTTTTT
J gene: TRBJ2-7; clone size: .; D gene: .; V gene: TRBV5-6; CDR3 protein: CASSLETSEQYF; CDR3 DNA: TGTGCCAGCAGCTTGGAGACTAGCGAGCAGTACTTC
J gene: TRBJ1-2; clone size: .; D gene: TRBD1; V gene: TRBV7-9; CDR3 protein: CASSARQGSYGYTF; CDR3 DNA: TGTGCCAGCAGCGCCCGACAGGGGAGCTATGGCTACACCTTC
J gene: TRBJ2-3; clone size: .; D gene: TRBD2; V gene: TRBV9; CDR3 protein: CASSVGRGGKDTQYF; CDR3 DNA: TGTGCCAGCAGCGTAGGGCGGGGGGGGAAAGATACGCAGTATTTT
J gene: TRBJ2-1; clone size: .; D gene: TRBD2; V gene: TRBV10-1; CDR3 protein: CASRPGTVLAGGFNEQFF; CDR3 DNA: TGCGCCAGCAGACCCGGGACAGTTCTAGCGGGGGGGTTTAATGAGCAGTTCTTC
J gene: TRBJ2-7; clone size: .; D gene: .; V gene: TRBV27; CDR3 protein: CASSLSDYWGNYEQYF; CDR3 DNA: TGTGCCAGCAGTTTATCTGATTACTGGGGCAATTACGAGCAGTACTTC
J gene: TRBJ1-6; clone size: .; D gene: .; V gene: TRBV19; CDR3 protein: CASSIFGRPESPLHF; CDR3 DNA: TGTGCCAGTAGTATTTTTGGCAGGCCCGAATCACCCCTCCACTTT
J gene: TRBJ1-1; clone size: .; D gene: .; V gene: TRBV2; CDR3 protein: CASSERGGFAAFF; CDR3 DNA: TGTGCCAGCAGTGAAAGGGGTGGGTTTGCAGCTTTCTTT
J gene: TRBJ1-1; clone size: .; D gene: .; V gene: TRBV29-1; CDR3 protein: CSASRAMNTEAFF; CDR3 DNA: TGCAGCGCATCCAGGGCCATGAACACTGAAGCTTTCTTT
J gene: TRBJ2-7; clone size: .; D gene: TRBD2; V gene: TRBV11-3; CDR3 protein: CASSPASGRAYEQYF; CDR3 DNA: TGTGCCAGCAGCCCCGCTAGCGGGAGGGCCTACGAGCAGTACTTC
J gene: TRBJ2-1; clone size: .; D gene: TRBD1; V gene: TRBV19; CDR3 protein: CASNPGGWGEQFF; CDR3 DNA: TGTGCCAGTAATCCAGGGGGATGGGGTGAGCAGTTCTTC
J gene: TRBJ2-4; clone size: .; D gene: .; V gene: TRBV4-3; CDR3 protein: CASSQDGSGLAKNIQYF; CDR3 DNA: TGCGCCAGCAGCCAAGATGGAAGCGGACTAGCCAAAAACATTCAGTACTTC
J gene: TRBJ2-2; clone size: .; D gene: .; V gene: TRBV9; CDR3 protein: CASRDPGGTGELFF; CDR3 DNA: TGTGCCAGCAGGGATCCCGGGGGAACCGGGGAGCTGTTTTTT
J gene: TRBJ2-4; clone size: .; D gene: .; V gene: TRBV29-1; CDR3 protein: CSVVPAVAKNIQYF; CDR3 DNA: TGCAGCGTTGTACCAGCGGTAGCCAAAAACATTCAGTACTTC
J gene: TRBJ2-5; clone size: .; D gene: TRBD1; V gene: TRBV27; CDR3 protein: CASSLIGTGGETQYF; CDR3 DNA: TGTGCCAGCAGTTTAATCGGGACAGGGGGAGAGACCCAGTACTTC
J gene: TRBJ1-2; clone size: .; D gene: .; V gene: TRBV27; CDR3 protein: CASAIFRGYGYTF; CDR3 DNA: TGTGCCAGCGCTATATTTCGGGGGTATGGCTACACCTTC